This is a list of T cell receptor beta chains from one sample in a study of shared T cell receptors in the human thymus. Clones were read by immunoSEQ multiplex PCR, and TCRdb kept only the in-frame ones, dropping some. This sample has 540,000 or so clones, with around three quarters found just once. These data also formed part of another study, on human thymus T cells.

The sample taken for sequencing was thymocytes. These receptors were collected from a boy in the first two years of life with a congenital heart defect. CDR3s include the opening cysteine and the closing phenylalanine or tryptophan. The D gene is left open where the match is weak.

V	J	D	DNA	CDR3
TRBV13	TRBJ1-1	TRBD1	TGTGCCAGCAGCTTAGAGGGACAGGGGTGGGACACTGAAGCTTTCTTT	CASSLEGQGWDTEAFF
TRBV27	TRBJ1-1	TRBD1	TGTGCCAGCAGTTTAAAGAGGGCCGACAGGGGAACGTTGGGCACTGAAGCTTTCTTT	CASSLKRADRGTLGTEAFF
TRBV11-2	TRBJ2-3	.	TGTGCCAGCAGCCCAAGGGGGTGGCAGGGCACAGATACGCAGTATTTT	CASSPRGWQGTDTQYF
TRBV4-3	TRBJ2-7	TRBD2	TGCGCCAGCAGCTCAAGGGTGCGAGGGCCTAGCGGGTCTTACGAGCAGTACTTC	CASSSRVRGPSGSYEQYF
TRBV19	TRBJ2-5	.	TGTGCCAGTAGTATAACGGGCCATCCGGGGGAGACCCAGTACTTC	CASSITGHPGETQYF
TRBV9	TRBJ1-3	.	TGTGCCAGCAGCTCGGAAGGGCCGGACTCCGGAAACACCATATATTTT	CASSSEGPDSGNTIYF
TRBV7-4	TRBJ1-1	.	TGTGCCAGCAGCAAGCCTCGGGGGAACACTGAAGCTTTCTTT	CASSKPRGNTEAFF
TRBV10-3	TRBJ2-3	TRBD2	TGTGCCACCCTTATAGCGGGAGAACGCCAGGGCACAGATACGCAGTATTTT	CATLIAGERQGTDTQYF
TRBV7-9	TRBJ1-1	.	TGTGCCAGCAGCTTAAGGAGGGGAGTGGGAGCTTTCTTT	CASSLRRGVGAFF
TRBV10-3	TRBJ1-5	.	TGTGCCATCAGTGAGGAACAGGGATTTGTTAATCAGCCCCAGCATTTT	CAISEEQGFVNQPQHF
TRBV21-1	TRBJ1-1	.	TGTGCCAGCAGGGCAGGACAGGGGGGGAACACTGAAGCTTTCTTT	CASRAGQGGNTEAFF
TRBV28	TRBJ1-1	.	TGTGCCAGCAGTTTATGGGGGCAGAAGAACACTGAAGCTTTCTTT	CASSLWGQKNTEAFF
TRBV7-9	TRBJ2-2	.	TGTGCCAGCAGCCGAACCCCGTCTGAGCCCGGGGAGCTGTTTTTT	CASSRTPSEPGELFF
TRBV6-5	TRBJ2-7	TRBD2	TGTGCCAGCAGTTACCTAGCGGGACCCTACGAGCAGTACTTC	CASSYLAGPYEQYF
TRBV12-5	TRBJ1-2	TRBD1	TGTGCTAGTGGTTTGGCCCCCGGGACAGGGCCCTATGGCTACACCTTC	CASGLAPGTGPYGYTF